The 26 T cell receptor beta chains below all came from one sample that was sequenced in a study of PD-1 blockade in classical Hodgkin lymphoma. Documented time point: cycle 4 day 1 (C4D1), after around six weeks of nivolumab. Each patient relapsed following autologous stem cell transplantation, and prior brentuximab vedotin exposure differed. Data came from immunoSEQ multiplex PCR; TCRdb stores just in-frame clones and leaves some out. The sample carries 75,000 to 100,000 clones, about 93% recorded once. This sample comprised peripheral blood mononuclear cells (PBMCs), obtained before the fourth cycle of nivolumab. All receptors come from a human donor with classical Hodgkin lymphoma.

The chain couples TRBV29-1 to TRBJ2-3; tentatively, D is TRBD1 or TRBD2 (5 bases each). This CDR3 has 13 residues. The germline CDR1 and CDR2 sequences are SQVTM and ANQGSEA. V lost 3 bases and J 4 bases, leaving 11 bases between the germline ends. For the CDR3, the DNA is TGCAGCGTTGAGGGGGAGAAGGCAGATACGCAGTATTTT. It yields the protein CSVEGEKADTQYF.

The CDR3 nucleotides are TGTGCCAGCAGTCTGGACCTCGGGGATACGCAGTATTTT. Protein: CASSLDLGDTQYF. The V gene is TRBV27, the J gene TRBJ2-3; no reliable D call. This CDR3 is built from 13 residues. Germline lookup yields CDR1 MNHEY and CDR2 SMNVEV (reference sequence). The V and J ends lost 5 bases and 6 bases respectively, with 12 bases between them.

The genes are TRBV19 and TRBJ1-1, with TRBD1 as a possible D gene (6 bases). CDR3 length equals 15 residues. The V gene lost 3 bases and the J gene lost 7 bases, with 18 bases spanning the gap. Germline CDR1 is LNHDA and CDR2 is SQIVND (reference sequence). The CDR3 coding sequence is TGTGCCAGTAGTATCCGGGGAGGGGGTAGTAATGAAGCTTTCTTT. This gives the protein CASSIRGGGSNEAFF.

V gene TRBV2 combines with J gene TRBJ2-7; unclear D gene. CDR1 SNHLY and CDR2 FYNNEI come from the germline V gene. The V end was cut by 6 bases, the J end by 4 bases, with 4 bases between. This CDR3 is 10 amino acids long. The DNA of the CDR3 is TGTGCCAGCAGCGGATACGAGCAGTACTTC. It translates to CASSGYEQYF.

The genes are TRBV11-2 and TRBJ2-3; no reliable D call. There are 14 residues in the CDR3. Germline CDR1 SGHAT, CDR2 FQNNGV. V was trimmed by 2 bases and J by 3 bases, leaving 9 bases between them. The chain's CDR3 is CASSLNLVTDTQYF. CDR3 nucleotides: TGTGCCAGCAGCTTAAACCTAGTTACAGATACGCAGTATTTT.

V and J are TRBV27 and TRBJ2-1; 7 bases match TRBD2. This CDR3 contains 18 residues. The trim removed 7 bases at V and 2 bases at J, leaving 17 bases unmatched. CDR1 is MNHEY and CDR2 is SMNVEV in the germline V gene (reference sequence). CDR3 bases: TGTGCCAGCACAAATCAGATAGGGCGGGAGAGCCCCTACAATGAGCAGTTCTTC. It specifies CASTNQIGRESPYNEQFF.

This chain's CDR3 is CASSFFRGMNTGELFF. The CDR3 nucleotides are TGCGCCAGCAGCTTCTTCCGCGGGATGAACACCGGGGAGCTGTTTTTT. V gene TRBV5-1 combines with J gene TRBJ2-2; D is perhaps TRBD2 (6 bases). CDR3 length: 16 amino acids. V gave up 2 bases and J gave up 1 base, with 12 bases separating them. Germline CDR1 SGHRS, CDR2 YFSETQ. Drawing the rest from reference TRBV5-1 and TRBJ2-2, the complete variable domain is KAGVTQTPRYLIKTRGQQVTLSCSPISGHRSVSWYQQTPGQGLQFLFEYFSETQRNKGNFPGRFSGRQFSNSRSEMNVSTLELGDSALYLCASSFFRGMNTGELFFGEGSRLTVL.

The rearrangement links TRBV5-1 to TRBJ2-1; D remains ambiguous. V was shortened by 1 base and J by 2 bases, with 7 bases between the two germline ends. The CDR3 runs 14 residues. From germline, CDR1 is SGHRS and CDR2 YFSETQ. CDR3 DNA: TGCGCCAGCAGCTTGTCGGATACCTACAATGAGCAGTTCTTC. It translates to CASSLSDTYNEQFF.

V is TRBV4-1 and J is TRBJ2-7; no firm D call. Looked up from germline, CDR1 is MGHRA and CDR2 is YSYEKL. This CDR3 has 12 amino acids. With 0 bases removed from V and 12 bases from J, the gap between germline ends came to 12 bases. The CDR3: CASSQDTRRRYF. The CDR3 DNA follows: TGCGCCAGCAGCCAAGACACAAGGAGAAGGTACTTC.

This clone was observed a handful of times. DNA for the CDR3: TGTGCCAGCAAGGGCAGGGTCTACGAGCAGTACTTC. This encodes CASKGRVYEQYF. J is TRBJ2-7 and V is TRBV2; perhaps TRBD1 as D (5 bases). Deletions cut 7 bases from V and 3 bases from J, with 10 bases between. CDR1 and CDR2 from the germline V gene are SNHLY and FYNNEI. This CDR3 spans 12 amino acids. Full variable domain (remainder filled in from reference TRBV2 and TRBJ2-7): EPEVTQTPSHQVTQMGQEVILRCVPISNHLYFYWYRQILGQKVEFLVSFYNNEISEKSEIFDDQFSVERPDGSNFTLKIRSTKLEDSAMYFCASKGRVYEQYFGPGTRLTVT.

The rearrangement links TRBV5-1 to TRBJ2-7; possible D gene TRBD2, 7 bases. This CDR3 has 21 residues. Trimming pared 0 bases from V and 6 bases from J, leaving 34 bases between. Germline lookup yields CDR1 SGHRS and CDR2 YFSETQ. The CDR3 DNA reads TGCGCCAGCAGCTTGGATGGGTTGGGGGCAGGAGGATTGGGAGGGCTACCCGAGCAGTACTTC. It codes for CASSLDGLGAGGLGGLPEQYF.

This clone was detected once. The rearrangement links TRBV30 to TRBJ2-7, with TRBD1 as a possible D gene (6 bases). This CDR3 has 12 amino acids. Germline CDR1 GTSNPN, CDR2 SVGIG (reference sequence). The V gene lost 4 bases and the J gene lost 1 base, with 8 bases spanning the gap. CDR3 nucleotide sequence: TGTGCCTGGAAAGGACAGTCCTACGAGCAGTACTTC. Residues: CAWKGQSYEQYF.

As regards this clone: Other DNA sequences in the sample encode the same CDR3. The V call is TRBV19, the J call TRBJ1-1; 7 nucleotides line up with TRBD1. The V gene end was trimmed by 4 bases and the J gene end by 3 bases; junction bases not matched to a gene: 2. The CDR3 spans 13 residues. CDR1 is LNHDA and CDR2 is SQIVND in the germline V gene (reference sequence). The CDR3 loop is CASSTTGDTEAFF. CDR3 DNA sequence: TGTGCCAGTAGTACCACAGGGGACACTGAAGCTTTCTTT.

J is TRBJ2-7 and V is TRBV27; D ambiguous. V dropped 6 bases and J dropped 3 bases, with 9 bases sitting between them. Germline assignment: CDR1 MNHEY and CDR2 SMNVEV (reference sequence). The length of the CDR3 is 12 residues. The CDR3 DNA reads TGTGCCAGCAGCTCAACCCTCTACGAGCAGTACTTC. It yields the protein CASSSTLYEQYF.

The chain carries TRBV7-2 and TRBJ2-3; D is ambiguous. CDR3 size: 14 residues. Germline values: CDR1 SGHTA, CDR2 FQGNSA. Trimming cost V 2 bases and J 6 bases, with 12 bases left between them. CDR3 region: CASSLFSPTDTQYF. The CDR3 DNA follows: TGTGCCAGCAGCTTATTTAGCCCGACGGATACGCAGTATTTT. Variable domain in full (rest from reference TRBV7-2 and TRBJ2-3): GAGVSQSPSNKVTEKGKDVELRCDPISGHTALYWYRQSLGQGLEFLIYFQGNSAPDKSGLPSDRFSAERTGGSVSTLTIQRTQQEDSAVYLCASSLFSPTDTQYFGPGTRLTVL.

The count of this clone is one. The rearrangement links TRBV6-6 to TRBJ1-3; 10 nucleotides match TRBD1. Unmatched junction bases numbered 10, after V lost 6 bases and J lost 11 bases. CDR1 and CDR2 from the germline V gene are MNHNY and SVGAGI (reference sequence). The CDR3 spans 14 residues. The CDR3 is CASSDRGRLEAIYF. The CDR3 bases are TGTGCCAGCAGCGACAGGGGGCGGCTTGAAGCCATATATTTT.

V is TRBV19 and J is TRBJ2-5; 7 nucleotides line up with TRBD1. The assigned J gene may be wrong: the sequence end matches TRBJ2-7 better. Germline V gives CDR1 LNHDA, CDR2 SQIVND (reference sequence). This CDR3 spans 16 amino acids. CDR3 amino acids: CASSTPGQENSYEQYF. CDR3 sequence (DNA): TGTGCCAGTAGTACCCCAGGACAGGAAAATTCCTACGAGCAGTACTTC.

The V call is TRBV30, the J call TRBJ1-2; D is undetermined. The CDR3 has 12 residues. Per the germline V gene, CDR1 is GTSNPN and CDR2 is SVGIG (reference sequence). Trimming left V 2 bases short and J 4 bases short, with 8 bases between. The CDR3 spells CAWSPSIYGYTF. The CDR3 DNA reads TGTGCCTGGAGTCCCTCGATCTATGGCTACACCTTC.

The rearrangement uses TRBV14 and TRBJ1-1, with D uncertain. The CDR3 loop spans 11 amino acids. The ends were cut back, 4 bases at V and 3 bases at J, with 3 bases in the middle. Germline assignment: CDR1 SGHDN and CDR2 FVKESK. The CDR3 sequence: CASSRDTEAFF. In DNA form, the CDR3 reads TGTGCCAGCAGCCGGGACACTGAAGCTTTCTTT. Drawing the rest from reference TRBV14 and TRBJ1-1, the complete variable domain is EAGVTQFPSHSVIEKGQTVTLRCDPISGHDNLYWYRRVMGKEIKFLLHFVKESKQDESGMPNNRFLAERTGGTYSTLKVQPAELEDSGVYFCASSRDTEAFFGQGTRLTVV.

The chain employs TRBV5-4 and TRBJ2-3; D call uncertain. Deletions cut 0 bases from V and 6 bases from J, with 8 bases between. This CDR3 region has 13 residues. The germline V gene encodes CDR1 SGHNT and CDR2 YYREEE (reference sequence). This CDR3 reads CASSLGTVDTQYF. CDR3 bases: TGTGCCAGCAGCTTGGGGACGGTGGATACGCAGTATTTT. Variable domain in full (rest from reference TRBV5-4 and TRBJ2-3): ETGVTQSPTHLIKTRGQQVTLRCSSQSGHNTVSWYQQALGQGPQFIFQYYREEENGRGNFPPRFSGLQFPNYSSELNVNALELDDSALYLCASSLGTVDTQYFGPGTRLTVL.

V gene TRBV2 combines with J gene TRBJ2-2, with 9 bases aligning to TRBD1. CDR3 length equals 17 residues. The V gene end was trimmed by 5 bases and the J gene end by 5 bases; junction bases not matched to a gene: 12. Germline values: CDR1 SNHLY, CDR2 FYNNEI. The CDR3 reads CASSLYGPGTGTGELFF. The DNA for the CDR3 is TGTGCCAGCAGTCTCTACGGTCCCGGGACAGGGACCGGGGAGCTGTTTTTT.

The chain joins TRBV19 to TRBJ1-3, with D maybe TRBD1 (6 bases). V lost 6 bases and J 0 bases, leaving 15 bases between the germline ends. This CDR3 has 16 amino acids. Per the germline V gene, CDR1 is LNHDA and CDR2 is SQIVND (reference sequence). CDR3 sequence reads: CASSTGGSPSGNTIYF. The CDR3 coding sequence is TGTGCCAGTAGCACGGGGGGCAGTCCCTCTGGAAACACCATATATTTT. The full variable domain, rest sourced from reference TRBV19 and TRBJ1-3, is DGGITQSPKYLFRKEGQNVTLSCEQNLNHDAMYWYRQDPGQGLRLIYYSQIVNDFQKGDIAEGYSVSREKKESFPLTVTSAQKNPTAFYLCASSTGGSPSGNTIYFGEGSWLTVV.

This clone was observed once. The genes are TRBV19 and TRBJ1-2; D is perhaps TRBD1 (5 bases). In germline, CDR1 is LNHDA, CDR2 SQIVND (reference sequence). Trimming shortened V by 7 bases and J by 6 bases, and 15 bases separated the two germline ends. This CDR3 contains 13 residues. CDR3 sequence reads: CASTALGLDGYTF. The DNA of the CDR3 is TGTGCCAGTACCGCTCTGGGGCTGGATGGCTACACCTTC.

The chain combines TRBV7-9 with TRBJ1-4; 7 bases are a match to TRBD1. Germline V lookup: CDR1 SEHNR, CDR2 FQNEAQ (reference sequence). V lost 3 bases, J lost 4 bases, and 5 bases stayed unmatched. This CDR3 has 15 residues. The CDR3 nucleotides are TGTGCCAGCAGCTTGGACAGGAGAATTAATGAAAAACTGTTTTTT. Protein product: CASSLDRRINEKLFF. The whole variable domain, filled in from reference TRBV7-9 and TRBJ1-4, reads DTGVSQNPRHKITKRGQNVTFRCDPISEHNRLYWYRQTLGQGPEFLTYFQNEAQLEKSRLLSDRFSAERPKGSFSTLEIQRTEQGDSAMYLCASSLDRRINEKLFFGSGTQLSVL.

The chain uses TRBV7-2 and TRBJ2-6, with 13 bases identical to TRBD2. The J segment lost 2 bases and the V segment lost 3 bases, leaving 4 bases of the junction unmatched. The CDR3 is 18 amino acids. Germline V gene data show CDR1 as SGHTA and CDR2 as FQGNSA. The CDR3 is CASSLMTSGRPGANVLTF. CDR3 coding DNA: TGTGCCAGCAGCTTGATGACTAGCGGGAGGCCTGGGGCCAACGTCCTGACTTTC. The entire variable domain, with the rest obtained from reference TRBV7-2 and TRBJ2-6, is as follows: GAGVSQSPSNKVTEKGKDVELRCDPISGHTALYWYRQSLGQGLEFLIYFQGNSAPDKSGLPSDRFSAERTGGSVSTLTIQRTQQEDSAVYLCASSLMTSGRPGANVLTFGAGSRLTVL.

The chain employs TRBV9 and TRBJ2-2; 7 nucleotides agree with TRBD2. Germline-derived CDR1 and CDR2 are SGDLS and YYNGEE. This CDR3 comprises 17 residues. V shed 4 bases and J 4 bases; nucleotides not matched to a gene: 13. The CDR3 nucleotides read TGTGCCAGCAGCCCCCGCGGGAGCGGGACTGTCACCGGGGAGCTGTTTTTT. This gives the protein CASSPRGSGTVTGELFF. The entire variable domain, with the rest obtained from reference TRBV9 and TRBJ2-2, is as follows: DSGVTQTPKHLITATGQRVTLRCSPRSGDLSVYWYQQSLDQGLQFLIQYYNGEERAKGNILERFSAQQFPDLHSELNLSSLELGDSALYFCASSPRGSGTVTGELFFGEGSRLTVL.